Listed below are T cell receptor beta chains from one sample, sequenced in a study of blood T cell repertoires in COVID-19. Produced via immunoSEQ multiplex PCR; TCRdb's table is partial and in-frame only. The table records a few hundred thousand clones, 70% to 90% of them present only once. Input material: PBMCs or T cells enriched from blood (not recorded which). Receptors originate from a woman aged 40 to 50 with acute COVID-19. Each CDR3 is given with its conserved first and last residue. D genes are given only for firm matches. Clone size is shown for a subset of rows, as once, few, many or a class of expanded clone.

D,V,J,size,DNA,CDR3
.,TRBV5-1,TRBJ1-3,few,TGCGCCAGCAGCTCCAGGGTTGGCTCCTCTGGAAACACCATATATTTT,CASSSRVGSSGNTIYF
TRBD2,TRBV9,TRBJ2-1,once,TGTGCCAGCAGCTTGGGGCGGGAGATATCTGAGCAGTTCTTC,CASSLGREISEQFF
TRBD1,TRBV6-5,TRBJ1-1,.,TGTGCCAGCAGGAAGGGGGCAGTGAACACTGAAGCTTTCTTT,CASRKGAVNTEAFF
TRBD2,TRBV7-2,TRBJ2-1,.,TGTGCCAGCAGCCGTTCTCAGGGCGGGAGGAGGAATGAGCAGTTCTTC,CASSRSQGGRRNEQFF
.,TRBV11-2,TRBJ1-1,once,TGTGCCAGCAGCTTAGATCCAAGGCCCCGGGGTAACACTGAAGCTTTCTTT,CASSLDPRPRGNTEAFF
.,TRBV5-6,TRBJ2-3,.,TGTGCCAGCAGCTCACCGAGTGGGCGCAGGACAGATACGCAGTATTTT,CASSSPSGRRTDTQYF
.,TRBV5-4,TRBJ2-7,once,TGTGCCAGCAGCTTGGGGCTGGGGCCCTACGAGCAGTACTTC,CASSLGLGPYEQYF
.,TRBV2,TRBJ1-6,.,TGTGCCAGCAGCCTTTCACCCCTCCACTTT,CASSLSPLHF
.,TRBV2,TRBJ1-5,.,TGTGCCAGCAGTGAAGAGTCAGGTTATCAGCCCCAGCATTTT,CASSEESGYQPQHF
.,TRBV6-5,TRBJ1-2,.,TGTGCCAGCAGTTACGCCGCAATCGGGGTGGTTGGCTACACCTTC,CASSYAAIGVVGYTF
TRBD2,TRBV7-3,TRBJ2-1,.,TGTGCCAGCAGCTTAAAACCTAGCGGGCCCAATGAGCAGTTCTTC,CASSLKPSGPNEQFF
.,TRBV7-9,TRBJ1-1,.,TGTGCCAGCAGCTCCCTCTACGTCGGAGGTTCGACTGAAGCTTTCTTT,CASSSLYVGGSTEAFF
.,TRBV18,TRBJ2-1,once,TGTGCCAGCTCACCACCGCTGGGCGATGAGCAGTTCTTC,CASSPPLGDEQFF
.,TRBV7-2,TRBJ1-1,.,TGTGCCAGCAGCCGCCTGTCTTCGCGGACTGAAGCTTTCTTT,CASSRLSSRTEAFF
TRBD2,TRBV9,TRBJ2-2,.,TGTGCCAGCAGCGTACTAGCGGGGCTCACCGGGGAGCTGTTTTTT,CASSVLAGLTGELFF
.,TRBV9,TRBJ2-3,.,TGTGCCAGCAGCCCCGACAGGACGACAGATACGCAGTATTTT,CASSPDRTTDTQYF
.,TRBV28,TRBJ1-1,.,TGTGCCAGCAGTTTAATGGGGCGGCGGAACACTGAAGCTTTCTTT,CASSLMGRRNTEAFF
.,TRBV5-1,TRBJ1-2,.,TGCGCCAGCAGCTTGGATCCAAAAGGGGTCTACACCTTC,CASSLDPKGVYTF
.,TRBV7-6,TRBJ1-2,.,TGTGCCAGCAGCTTAGTACGTCCTGGGTCCCGTATCATAAGAGGCTATGGCTACACCTTC,CASSLVRPGSRIIRGYGYTF
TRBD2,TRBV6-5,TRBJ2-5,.,TGTGCCAGCAGCGCATTAGCGGGAGGGGGGGGGACCCAGTACTTC,CASSALAGGGGTQYF
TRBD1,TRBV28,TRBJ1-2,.,TGTGCCAGCAGAAGACAGGGGGCATATGGCTACACCTTC,CASRRQGAYGYTF
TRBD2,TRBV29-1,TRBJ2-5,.,TGCAGCGTTGAAGATTATGGGACTAGAGCTTGGACCCAGTACTTC,CSVEDYGTRAWTQYF
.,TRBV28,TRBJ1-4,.,TGTGCCAGCAGTTTTGTAACAGCAACTAATGAAAAACTGTTTTTT,CASSFVTATNEKLFF
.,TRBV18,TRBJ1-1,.,TGTGCCAGCTCACCTACCGGGGACACTGAAGCTTTCTTT,CASSPTGDTEAFF
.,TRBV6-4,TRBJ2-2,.,TGTGCCAGCAGCGCCGCCGTATCCCCGAGGGCCGGGGAGCTGTTTTTT,CASSAAVSPRAGELFF
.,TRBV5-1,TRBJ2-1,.,TGCGCCAGCAGCTTGCCGTCCGATGAGCAGTTCTTC,CASSLPSDEQFF
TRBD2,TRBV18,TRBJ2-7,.,TGTGCCAGCCGACCGGGACTAGCGGGAGCCTACGAGCAGTACTTC,CASRPGLAGAYEQYF
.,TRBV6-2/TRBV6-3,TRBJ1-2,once,TGTGCCAGCAGTTCCACCTCCGGGGGCTACACCTTC,CASSSTSGGYTF
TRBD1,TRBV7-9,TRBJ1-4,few,TGTGCCAGCAGATCAGGGGGCATGGATGAAAAACTGTTTTTT,CASRSGGMDEKLFF
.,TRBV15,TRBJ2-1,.,TGTGCCACCAGCAGGTCCCGCGGGACGTCTAACAATGAGCAGTTCTTC,CATSRSRGTSNNEQFF
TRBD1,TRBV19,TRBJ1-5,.,TGTGCCAGTTCGGGGACAGGGGTTCTTCAGCCCCAGCATTTT,CASSGTGVLQPQHF
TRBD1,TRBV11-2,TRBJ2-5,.,TGTGCCAGCAGCCTGTGGACAGGGGTCCAAGAGACCCAGTACTTC,CASSLWTGVQETQYF
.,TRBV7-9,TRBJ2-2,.,TGTGCCAGCAGCTTAGACCTGAGGGATACCGGGGAGCTGTTTTTT,CASSLDLRDTGELFF
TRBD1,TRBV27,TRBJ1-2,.,TGTGCCAGCAGTTCCCAGGGGGCGGCTGGCTACACCTTC,CASSSQGAAGYTF
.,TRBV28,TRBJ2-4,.,TGTGCCAGCAGCCGACAGGAAAAAAACATTCAGTACTTC,CASSRQEKNIQYF
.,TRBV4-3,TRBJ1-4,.,TGCGCCAGCAGCCAAGCGGTGAGGGGAGGTGAAAAACTGTTTTTT,CASSQAVRGGEKLFF
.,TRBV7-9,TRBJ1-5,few,TGTGCCAGCAGCCCAGGGTCGTCGGGGCCCCAGCATTTT,CASSPGSSGPQHF
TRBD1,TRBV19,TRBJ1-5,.,TGTGCCAGTAGATCACAGGGGAGTGGCAATCAGCCCCAGCATTTT,CASRSQGSGNQPQHF
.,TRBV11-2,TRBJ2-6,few,TGTGCCAGCAGCCCCACCAGCTCTGGGGCCAACGTCCTGACTTTC,CASSPTSSGANVLTF
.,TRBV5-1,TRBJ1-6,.,TGCGCCAGCAGCTTGGGCGAGGGACCCCTCCACTTT,CASSLGEGPLHF
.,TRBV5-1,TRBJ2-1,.,TGCGCCAGCACTTTACCGGGAGAATCCTACAATGAGCAGTTCTTC,CASTLPGESYNEQFF
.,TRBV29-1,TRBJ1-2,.,TGCAGCGTCGTCTACAGGGAAAGGGGCGGCTACACCTTC,CSVVYRERGGYTF
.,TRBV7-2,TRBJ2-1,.,TGTGCCAGCAGCTTAGGAGGCGGGAATGAGCAGTTCTTC,CASSLGGGNEQFF
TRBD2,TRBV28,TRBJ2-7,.,TGTGCCAGTAAGCAGTGGGCTAGCGGTAACAGCGAGCAGTACTTC,CASKQWASGNSEQYF
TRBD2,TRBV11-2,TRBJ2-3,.,TGTGCCAGCAGCCTACGTACTAGCGGGGTCACAGATACGCAGTATTTT,CASSLRTSGVTDTQYF
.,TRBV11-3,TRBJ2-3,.,TGTGCCAGCAGCTCGCCCCGGAGCACAGATACGCAGTATTTT,CASSSPRSTDTQYF
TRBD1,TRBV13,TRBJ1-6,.,TGTGCCAGCAGCCCTAGGGGACAGGGAGACTCACCCCTCCACTTT,CASSPRGQGDSPLHF
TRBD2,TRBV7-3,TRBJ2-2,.,TGTGCCAGCAGCTTTTTCTGGGGGGGAGAGCTGTTTTTT,CASSFFWGGELFF
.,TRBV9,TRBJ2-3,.,TGTGCCAGCAGCGTAGATGCGCGAGCCGCGGGTGGAGATACGCAGTATTTT,CASSVDARAAGGDTQYF
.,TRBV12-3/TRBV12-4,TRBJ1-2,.,TGTGCCAGCACCCTTTATCCGGGCTATGGCTACACCTTC,CASTLYPGYGYTF
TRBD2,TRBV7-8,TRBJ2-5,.,TGTGCCAGCAGCTTAGTTAAGCTAGCGGGAGGGCCGAGGGAGACCCAGTACTTC,CASSLVKLAGGPRETQYF
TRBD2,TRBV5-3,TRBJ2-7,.,TGTGCCAGAAGGCCCGGGACTAGGTTGTGGGGGGAAACCTACGAGCAGTACTTC,CARRPGTRLWGETYEQYF
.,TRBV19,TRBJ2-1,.,TGTGCCAGTAGTGGTGGAAGCGGCCGCTCCTACAATGAGCAGTTCTTC,CASSGGSGRSYNEQFF
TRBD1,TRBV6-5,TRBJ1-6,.,TGTGCCAGCAGTTTAGACAGGGCCTATAATTCACCCCTCCACTTT,CASSLDRAYNSPLHF
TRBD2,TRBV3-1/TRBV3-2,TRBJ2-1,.,TGTGCCAGCAGCCAAGGGCACCTAGCGGACAATGAGCAGTTCTTC,CASSQGHLADNEQFF
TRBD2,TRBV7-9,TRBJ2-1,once,TGTGCCAGCAGCTTTTCGACTAGCGCCAATGAGCAGTTCTTC,CASSFSTSANEQFF
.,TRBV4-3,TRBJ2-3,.,TGCGCCAGCAGCCAAGATGAGATGAGACTCCAAACGCAGTATTTT,CASSQDEMRLQTQYF
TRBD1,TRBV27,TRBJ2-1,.,TGTGCCAGCAGTTCGCAAGACAGGGCTCACAATGAGCAGTTCTTC,CASSSQDRAHNEQFF